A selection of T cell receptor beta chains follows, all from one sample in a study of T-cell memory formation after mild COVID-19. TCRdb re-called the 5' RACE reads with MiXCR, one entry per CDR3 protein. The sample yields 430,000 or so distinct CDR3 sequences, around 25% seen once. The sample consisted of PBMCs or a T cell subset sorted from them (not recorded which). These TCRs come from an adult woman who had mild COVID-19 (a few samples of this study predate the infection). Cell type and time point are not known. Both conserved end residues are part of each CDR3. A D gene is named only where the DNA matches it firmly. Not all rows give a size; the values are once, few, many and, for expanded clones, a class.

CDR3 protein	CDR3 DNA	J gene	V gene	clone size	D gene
CASSLNLDTQYF	TGTGCCAGCAGCTTAAACTTGGATACGCAGTATTTT	TRBJ2-3	TRBV7-9	NA	NA
CASSRPPTGTNYNSPLHF	TGTGCCAGCAGTCGACCTCCCACCGGGACAAACTATAATTCACCCCTCCACTTT	TRBJ1-6	TRBV6-5	NA	NA
CASTPLRGRHNEQFF	TGTGCCAGCACCCCCCTAAGGGGCCGCCACAATGAGCAGTTCTTC	TRBJ2-1	TRBV7-2	few	NA
CASSLMDRDDQPQHF	TGTGCCAGCAGCTTAATGGACAGGGACGATCAGCCCCAGCATTTT	TRBJ1-5	TRBV7-2	NA	TRBD1
CASSYRGRWNGYTF	TGTGCCAGCAGTTACAGGGGGCGCTGGAATGGCTACACCTTC	TRBJ1-2	TRBV6-5	NA	TRBD1
CASRRDRGARETQYF	TGTGCCAGCAGACGGGACAGGGGAGCGCGAGAGACCCAGTACTTC	TRBJ2-5	TRBV12-3/TRBV12-4	few	TRBD1
CASIPSGRSHTEAFF	TGTGCCAGCATACCGTCCGGGAGGTCGCACACTGAAGCTTTCTTT	TRBJ1-1	TRBV6-5	NA	NA
CASSYGQTSGRSYEQFF	TGTGCCAGCAGTTACGGCCAGACTAGCGGGAGGTCCTATGAGCAGTTCTTC	TRBJ2-1	TRBV6-6	few	TRBD2
CASSPPGLAFEQFF	TGTGCCAGCTCACCCCCGGGACTAGCGTTTGAGCAGTTCTTC	TRBJ2-1	TRBV18	NA	TRBD2
CASSLVARYEQYF	TGTGCCAGCAGCTTAGTGGCTAGATACGAGCAGTACTTC	TRBJ2-7	TRBV11-2	few	NA
CSANRASGNEQFF	TGCAGTGCTAACAGGGCCAGTGGCAATGAGCAGTTCTTC	TRBJ2-1	TRBV20-1	few	NA
CASSPSSGLYNEQFF	TGTGCCAGCAGCCCTTCTAGCGGACTCTACAATGAGCAGTTCTTC	TRBJ2-1	TRBV7-2	NA	TRBD2
CASSPSGTSLKPVF	TGTGCCAGCAGCCCAAGCGGGACCTCCCTCAAACCGGTCTTC	TRBJ2-1	TRBV7-8	few	TRBD2
CASSQDPGTEAFF	TGCGCCAGCAGCCAAGATCCAGGGACTGAAGCTTTCTTT	TRBJ1-1	TRBV4-3	NA	NA
CASSLVLGKGAGDTQYF	TGCGCCAGCAGCTTGGTTTTGGGAAAAGGGGCTGGAGATACGCAGTATTTT	TRBJ2-3	TRBV5-1	many	NA
CASSPLFRDYGYTF	TGTGCCAGCAGCCCGCTATTTAGGGATTATGGCTACACCTTC	TRBJ1-2	TRBV7-9	NA	NA
CATSDQTDHHEQFF	TGTGCCACCAGTGACCAGACAGATCACCATGAGCAGTTCTTC	TRBJ2-1	TRBV24-1	NA	NA
CAWSARTNTGELFF	TGTGCCTGGAGCGCCCGGACGAACACCGGGGAGCTGTTTTTT	TRBJ2-2	TRBV30	NA	NA
CASSSVPGLAGGPPLGETQYF	TGTGCCAGCAGCTCGGTCCCGGGACTAGCGGGAGGGCCCCCCTTAGGGGAGACCCAGTACTTC	TRBJ2-5	TRBV7-6	NA	TRBD2
CSVEPGTANTEAFF	TGCAGCGTTGAACCAGGGACAGCGAACACTGAAGCTTTCTTT	TRBJ1-1	TRBV29-1	NA	TRBD1
CASSLSPGNSPLHF	TGTGCCAGCAGCCTCTCCCCTGGCAATTCACCCCTCCACTTT	TRBJ1-6	TRBV3-1	NA	NA
CASSYSDLPSSYNEQFF	TGTGCCAGCAGTTACTCGGACCTACCAAGCTCCTACAATGAGCAGTTCTTC	TRBJ2-1	TRBV6-6	few	NA
CSVPRTSGSTDTQYF	TGCAGCGTCCCCCGGACTAGCGGGAGCACAGATACGCAGTATTTT	TRBJ2-3	TRBV29-1	NA	TRBD2
CASSSYLYGIKFF	TGCGCCAGCAGCTCGTACCTCTATGGAATCAAGTTCTTC	TRBJ2-1	TRBV5-1	NA	NA
CASSLASGPADEQYF	TGTGCCAGCAGCTTAGCGTCCGGGCCGGCCGACGAGCAGTACTTC	TRBJ2-7	TRBV7-9	few	NA
CASSLLAGSNEQFF	TGTGCCAGCAGTCTACTAGCGGGAAGCAATGAGCAGTTCTTC	TRBJ2-1	TRBV6-5	few	TRBD2
CSGEKSATYNEQFF	TGCAGCGGGGAAAAATCGGCGACCTACAATGAGCAGTTCTTC	TRBJ2-1	TRBV29-1	NA	NA
CASSPSRVSYEQYF	TGTGCCAGCAGCCCGTCCAGGGTCTCCTACGAGCAGTACTTC	TRBJ2-7	TRBV27	few	NA
CASSLSGDGTDTQYF	TGTGCCAGCAGTTTATCGGGGGACGGCACAGATACGCAGTATTTT	TRBJ2-3	TRBV27	NA	NA
CASSDSVGEGRNEQFF	TGTGCCAGCAGTGACTCAGTGGGAGAAGGGCGGAATGAGCAGTTCTTC	TRBJ2-1	TRBV6-4	many	NA
CATSDIPREGSYNEQFF	TGTGCCACCAGTGATATTCCGCGGGAGGGTTCCTACAATGAGCAGTTCTTC	TRBJ2-1	TRBV24-1	few	TRBD2
CASSQDGTSGREQYF	TGTGCCAGCAGCCAAGACGGGACTAGCGGACGCGAGCAGTACTTC	TRBJ2-7	TRBV14	few	TRBD2
CATSRDRGGYYGYTF	TGTGCCACCAGCAGAGATCGGGGGGGCTACTATGGCTACACCTTC	TRBJ1-2	TRBV15	NA	NA
CASSFVTGGIQAFF	TGTGCCAGCAGTTTTGTGACAGGGGGCATACAAGCTTTCTTT	TRBJ1-1	TRBV12-3/TRBV12-4	NA	TRBD1
CSACQGVAGNYEQYF	TGCAGCGCCTGCCAGGGGGTAGCGGGAAATTACGAGCAGTACTTC	TRBJ2-7	TRBV29-1	NA	NA
CASSIDRTSDKYF	TGTGCCAGTAGTATAGATCGGACTAGCGACAAGTATTTT	TRBJ2-3	TRBV19	few	TRBD2
CSARVLAGAEQFF	TGCAGTGCTAGAGTCTTGGCGGGCGCTGAGCAGTTCTTC	TRBJ2-1	TRBV20-1	few	NA
CASSIEAVVSYEQYF	TGTGCCAGTAGTATCGAGGCGGTTGTCTCCTACGAGCAGTACTTC	TRBJ2-7	TRBV19	NA	NA
CASSQDGSDLQFF	TGTGCCAGCAGCCAAGATGGGTCCGATCTGCAGTTCTTC	TRBJ2-1	TRBV4-2	few	NA
CAWTGLPREQYF	TGTGCCTGGACCGGCCTCCCAAGGGAGCAGTACTTC	TRBJ2-7	TRBV30	few	NA
CSARPGTGVYNEQFF	TGCAGTGCTAGGCCCGGGACAGGGGTCTACAATGAGCAGTTCTTC	TRBJ2-1	TRBV20-1	few	TRBD1
CASSYEVPGPYEQYF	TGTGCCAGCAGTTACGAAGTCCCAGGTCCCTACGAGCAGTACTTC	TRBJ2-7	TRBV6-6	few	NA
CASSPRDFNYGYTF	TGTGCCAGCTCACCACGGGATTTTAACTATGGCTACACCTTC	TRBJ1-2	TRBV18	few	NA
CATSDPNTGGYQPQHF	TGTGCCACCAGTGATCCAAATACAGGGGGCTATCAGCCCCAGCATTTT	TRBJ1-5	TRBV24-1	NA	TRBD1
CASSTGLAGGQAKNIQYF	TGCGCCAGCAGCACCGGACTAGCGGGGGGGCAAGCCAAAAACATTCAGTACTTC	TRBJ2-4	TRBV5-1	few	TRBD2
CASSPRDRPYNEQFF	TGTGCCAGCAGCCCCCGGGACAGGCCCTACAATGAGCAGTTCTTC	TRBJ2-1	TRBV7-2	NA	TRBD1
CASSFATSGGASDEQFF	TGCGCCAGCAGCTTCGCGACTAGCGGGGGGGCCTCGGATGAGCAGTTCTTC	TRBJ2-1	TRBV5-1	NA	TRBD2
CASSSGPGGYEQYF	TGTGCCAGCAGCTCGGGACCAGGAGGATACGAGCAGTACTTC	TRBJ2-7	TRBV7-3	few	NA
CASSSSGTGDYEQYF	TGCGCCAGCAGCTCCTCCGGGACAGGGGACTACGAGCAGTACTTC	TRBJ2-7	TRBV5-1	many	TRBD1
CASSPTGQTADYEQYF	TGTGCCAGCAGCCCCACGGGGCAGACGGCGGACTACGAGCAGTACTTC	TRBJ2-7	TRBV13	few	NA
CASSLTGLAGNEQFF	TGTGCCAGCAGCCTTACGGGACTAGCGGGCAATGAGCAGTTCTTC	TRBJ2-1	TRBV7-3	NA	TRBD2
CAISEGVNYEQYF	TGTGCCATCAGTGAGGGGGTTAACTACGAGCAGTACTTC	TRBJ2-7	TRBV10-3	few	NA
CAWIDRANYGYTF	TGTGCCTGGATTGACAGAGCGAACTATGGCTACACCTTC	TRBJ1-2	TRBV30	few	NA